A selection of T cell receptor beta chains follows, all from one sample in a study of shared clonotypes between healthy human individuals. Method: immunoSEQ multiplex PCR; TCRdb's copy keeps in-frame clones and lacks some. The sample has over 850,000 clones, more than 75% seen once. The sequenced sample consisted of memory CD4+ T cells from PBMCs. The receptors were gathered from a young man in good health. Some clones in this sample may be carry-over from other donors' samples. Each CDR3 is given with its conserved first and last residue. The order of the fields is J gene, V gene, D gene, clone size, CDR3 DNA, CDR3 protein. The D gene is left open where the match is weak. Size is stated for part of the rows, as once, few or many counts, or as a class when the clone is expanded.

TRBJ2-2	TRBV9	NA	once	TGTGCCAGCAGCCCCACTCGCGGGACTGGGTTCGGGGAGCTGTTTTTT	CASSPTRGTGFGELFF
TRBJ2-3	TRBV28	TRBD1	few	TGTGCCAGCAGTTTCCCGGACGACAGGGCAGATACGCAGTATTTT	CASSFPDDRADTQYF
TRBJ1-2	TRBV9	NA	NA	TGTGCCAGCAGCGTAGATCAGGGTCCCTATGGCTACACCTTC	CASSVDQGPYGYTF
TRBJ1-5	TRBV19	TRBD1	NA	TGTGCCAGTAGTCCAATCGCGGGACAGGGGAAGCCCCAGCATTTT	CASSPIAGQGKPQHF
TRBJ2-7	TRBV6-6	NA	NA	TGTGCCAGCAGAGGAGGCAGTACCTACGAGCAGTACTTC	CASRGGSTYEQYF
TRBJ1-1	TRBV5-1	TRBD1	NA	TGCGCCAGCAGCTTGTTTTTCCGCACGTCCCTCGTCCGACAGGGCGTAACTGAAGCTTTCTTT	CASSLFFRTSLVRQGVTEAFF
TRBJ1-1	TRBV5-1	NA	many	TGCGCCAGCAGCTTGGATCGGGTGAACACTGAAGCTTTCTTT	CASSLDRVNTEAFF
TRBJ1-1	TRBV5-1	TRBD1	NA	TGCGCCAGCAGCTTGGCAGGGGGGATGAACACTGAAGCTTTCTTT	CASSLAGGMNTEAFF
TRBJ1-2	TRBV7-9	NA	NA	TGTGCCAGCAGCTCGTCCGGGACACGCTATGGCTACACCTTC	CASSSSGTRYGYTF
TRBJ2-5	TRBV9	NA	NA	TGTGCCAGCAGCGTAGGAAGTGGCCAAGAGACCCAGTACTTC	CASSVGSGQETQYF
TRBJ2-2	TRBV11-3	TRBD2	NA	TGTGCCAGCAGCTTATCTAGCGGGAGCACCGGGGAGCTGTTTTTT	CASSLSSGSTGELFF
TRBJ2-3	TRBV6-6	NA	NA	TGTGCCAGCAGTTACTCGAACTCCCTGCCGGCGCAGTATTTT	CASSYSNSLPAQYF
TRBJ2-7	TRBV11-3	NA	NA	TGTGCCAGCAGCACAGGGGGGGCTTCCTACGAGCAGTACTTC	CASSTGGASYEQYF
TRBJ2-7	TRBV29-1	NA	NA	TGCAGCGTTGAAGGTCAGGAGACCTACGAGCAGTACTTC	CSVEGQETYEQYF
TRBJ1-5	TRBV7-8	NA	NA	TGTGCCAGCAGCTTCACACCGTTTAGCAATCAGCCCCAGCATTTT	CASSFTPFSNQPQHF
TRBJ2-5	TRBV5-5	NA	NA	TGTGCCAGCAGCTTGACCCCAGCAGGGGCCCCACTTTCGAAGACCCAGTACTTC	CASSLTPAGAPLSKTQYF
TRBJ2-1	TRBV19	NA	few	TGTGCCAGTAGTATAGGGGGGAGAGAGCAGTTCTTC	CASSIGGREQFF
TRBJ2-2	TRBV5-4	TRBD1	once	TGTGCCAGCAGCTTGGTAGGGGGCGAGCTGTTTTTT	CASSLVGGELFF
TRBJ2-1	TRBV5-6	NA	NA	TGTGCCAGCAGCTTTACCGCCGCCTACAATGAGCAGTTCTTC	CASSFTAAYNEQFF
TRBJ2-1	TRBV6-1	NA	once	TGTGCCAGCAGTGAAGCCGGGTCTCAGGCCCTTGAGCAGTTCTTC	CASSEAGSQALEQFF